This note documents a single T cell receptor (beta chain) sequence. These data belong to a study of shared clonotypes between healthy human individuals. The method was immunoSEQ multiplex PCR; TCRdb's version includes in-frame clones alone and lacks a portion of them. Among under 2,000,000 clones listed, less than 95% were seen once. Selected positively for CCR7 and CD45RO-negative, naive CD8 cells excluded terminally differentiated effector memory CD45RA+ cells. This CDR3 has 14 residues. Germline V gene data show CDR1 as SNHLY and CDR2 as FYNNEI. Trimming removed 6 bases from V and 6 bases from J; junction bases left unmatched: 5.

The source of this sequence is a man between 18 and 35 years old in good health. This rearrangement joins TRBV2 to TRBJ1-4, with 9 bases aligning to TRBD1. Sequenced: naive CD8+ T cells sorted from blood. The CDR3 coding sequence is TGTGCCAGCAGGGAGGACAGGGGAGATGAAAAACTGTTTTTT. It yields the protein CASREDRGDEKLFF.